The 32 T cell receptor beta chains below were found in one sample sequenced in a study of cytomegalovirus exposure and HLA in healthy donors. 13 Jbeta primers and 60 Vbeta primers were used for the PCR. Some clones are missing from TCRdb's copy, which holds only in-frame ones; the method was immunoSEQ multiplex PCR. The repertoire has approximately 130,000 clones, approximately 64% of them found once; the top ten carry 2.4%. Sequenced input: PBMCs. The receptors stem from a woman aged 35 to 49 in good health and CMV-seronegative.

The chain is built from TRBV27 and TRBJ2-3; the D gene is possibly TRBD2 (5 bases). V was shortened by 2 bases and J by 4 bases, with 19 bases between the two germline ends. Looked up from germline, CDR1 is MNHEY and CDR2 is SMNVEV (reference sequence). The CDR3 sequence is 17 residues long. CDR3 DNA: TGTGCCAGCAGTTTAGATCAACGGAGGCACGGTGCAGATACGCAGTATTTT. Translating gives CASSLDQRRHGADTQYF.

The V gene is TRBV4-2, the J gene TRBJ1-6; 7 bases are a match to TRBD1. The CDR3 covers 18 residues. Germline CDR1 LGHNA, CDR2 YNFKEQ. J gave up 6 bases and V 4 bases, and 15 bases lay outside the gene matches. As DNA, the CDR3 is TGTGCCAGCAGCCGGCGCCGCCGGGACAGCCTTCGTAATTCACCCCTCCACTTT. Translated: CASSRRRRDSLRNSPLHF.

The chain carries TRBV21-1 and TRBJ2-1; the table's D call, TRBD1, has no DNA check behind it. TRBV21-1 is termed a pseudogene. The CDR3 is made up of 16 amino acids. In DNA, the CDR3 is TGTGCCAGCAGCCCCCCCGGACAGGGGGCCTACAATGAGCAGTTCTTC. Translation: CASSPPGQGAYNEQFF.

This sequence joins TRBV7-2 and TRBJ1-4; 7 nucleotides match TRBD1. Looked up from germline, CDR1 is SGHTA and CDR2 is FQGNSA. V trimming: 1 base; J trimming: 11 bases; junction bases outside the gene matches: 10. This CDR3 comprises 15 residues. The CDR3 sequence is CASSLGTGSRAKLFF. CDR3 nucleotide sequence: TGTGCCAGCAGCTTAGGGACAGGTTCTAGAGCGAAACTGTTTTTT.

V usage is TRBV7-2 and J usage is TRBJ1-1; D not certain. Per germline, CDR1 SGHTA and CDR2 FQGNSA. Trimming took off 5 bases at V and 3 bases at J, with 7 bases between the two ends. The CDR3 is 12 residues long. CDR3 residues: CASSPEYTEAFF. The CDR3 bases are TGTGCCAGCAGCCCGGAGTACACTGAAGCTTTCTTT.

V is TRBV5-1 and J is TRBJ2-7; a weak D match, TRBD2 (5 bases). Trimming removed 4 bases at V and 2 bases at J, with 13 bases between. The CDR3 runs to 14 residues. Germline CDR1 and CDR2: SGHRS and YFSETQ. CDR3 nucleotide sequence: TGCGCCAGCAGCATAGCGACGGGGACCTACGAGCAGTACTTC. It specifies CASSIATGTYEQYF.

The rearrangement links TRBV30 to TRBJ1-5; 8 positions match TRBD1. Trimming took 3 bases from V and 5 from J; bases not matched to a gene: 12. The germline V gene encodes CDR1 GTSNPN and CDR2 SVGIG (reference sequence). The CDR3 sequence is 16 residues long. This CDR3 reads CAWRSGGRGHDQPQHF. The CDR3 region has the DNA TGTGCCTGGAGATCGGGGGGCAGGGGGCATGATCAGCCCCAGCATTTT.

Remarks on this clone: Given the absence of the conserved phenylalanine or tryptophan at the CDR3 end, a read error is likely. The gene calls are TRBV29-1 and TRBJ1-2; 10 bases are a match to TRBD1. V lost 6 bases and J lost 4; bases outside the gene matches: 5. The CDR3 sequence is 13 residues long. Germline lookup yields CDR1 SQVTM and CDR2 ANQGSEA. This chain's CDR3 is CSVTGQGIYGYTL. The CDR3, as DNA: TGCAGCGTGACGGGACAGGGGATCTATGGCTACACCCTC.

The chain joins TRBV6-1 to TRBJ1-5, with a possible D match to TRBD1 (6 bases). The CDR3 extends over 15 amino acids. V gave up 6 bases and J gave up 5 bases, with 17 bases separating them. The germline V gene encodes CDR1 MNHNS and CDR2 SASEGT. The CDR3 is CASRIFQDSDQPQHF. For the CDR3, the DNA is TGTGCCAGCAGGATTTTTCAGGACAGCGATCAGCCCCAGCATTTT.

Remarks on this clone: Since the CDR3 does not end with the conserved phenylalanine or tryptophan, this likely comes from a read error. The genes are TRBV28 and TRBJ1-2; TRBD1 aligns across 7 bases. Unmatched junction bases numbered 8, after V lost 10 bases and J lost 6 bases. This CDR3 spans 12 amino acids. From germline, CDR1 is MDHEN and CDR2 SYDVKM. This CDR3 reads CAIGTGANGYTL. CDR3 nucleotides: TGTGCCATCGGAACAGGGGCAAATGGCTACACCCTC.

A note on this clone: One end of the junction is discordant with germline, which a read error may explain. The V call is TRBV2, the J call TRBJ2-7; possible D gene TRBD1, 6 bases. The CDR3 loop spans 12 amino acids. CDR1 and CDR2 from the germline V gene are SNHLY and FYNNEI. Here the CDR3 reads CASRTATYEQYF. For the CDR3, the DNA is TGTGCAAGCAGGACAGCCACCTACGAGCAGTACTTC. Full variable domain (outside the CDR3, taken from reference TRBV2 and TRBJ2-7): EPEVTQTPSHQVTQMGQEVILRCVPISNHLYFYWYRQILGQKVEFLVSFYNNEISEKSEIFDDQFSVERPDGSNFTLKIRSTKLEDSAMYFCASRTATYEQYFGPGTRLTVT.

This clone was seen a single time. CDR3 sequence reads: CASGTSLAGGDTQYF. The DNA of the CDR3 is TGTGCCAGCGGAACCTCCTTAGCGGGGGGAGATACGCAGTATTTT. The chain uses TRBV7-3 and TRBJ2-3; TRBD2 aligns across 10 bases. CDR1 SGHTA and CDR2 FQGTGA come from the germline V gene. The CDR3 has 15 residues. Trimming at V came to 8 bases and at J to 5 bases, leaving 10 bases not matched to a gene.

The chain combines TRBV15 with TRBJ2-3, with 8 positions matching TRBD1. Per the germline V gene, CDR1 is LNHNV and CDR2 is YYDKDF (reference sequence). The CDR3 totals 15 residues. Losses at the gene ends were 2 bases for V and 2 bases for J; bases not matched to a gene: 3. The chain's CDR3 is CATSRQGALTDTQYF. As DNA, the CDR3 is TGTGCCACCAGCAGACAGGGGGCCCTCACAGATACGCAGTATTTT.

This chain connects TRBV14 to TRBJ2-3; unclear D gene. CDR3 size: 13 residues. Trimming removed 0 bases from V and 4 bases from J, with 5 bases in between. Germline V gene sequence: CDR1 SGHDN, CDR2 FVKESK. Here the CDR3 DNA reads TGTGCCAGCAGCCAAGACGCGGCAGATACGCAGTATTTT. Amino acids: CASSQDAADTQYF.

The CDR3 sequence is CASSLAGLAQETQYF. CDR3 DNA sequence: TGTGCCAGCAGCTTAGCGGGACTAGCCCAGGAGACCCAGTACTTC. The V and J genes are TRBV7-2 and TRBJ2-5; 9 bases fit TRBD2. CDR1 is SGHTA, CDR2 FQGNSA, per germline. The junction had 4 bases not matched to a gene; V was cut back by 0 bases and J by 5 bases. CDR3 length: 15 residues. Full variable domain (remainder filled in from reference TRBV7-2 and TRBJ2-5): GAGVSQSPSNKVTEKGKDVELRCDPISGHTALYWYRQSLGQGLEFLIYFQGNSAPDKSGLPSDRFSAERTGGSVSTLTIQRTQQEDSAVYLCASSLAGLAQETQYFGPGTRLLVL.

The chain joins TRBV30 to TRBJ1-4; the D is unclear. Trimming left V 2 bases short and J 8 bases short, with 12 bases between. Germline values: CDR1 GTSNPN, CDR2 SVGIG (reference sequence). The CDR3 is 13 amino acids. CDR3 residues: CAWSLRSGEKLFF. DNA of the CDR3: TGTGCCTGGAGTCTACGGAGTGGGGAAAAACTGTTTTTT.

This chain joins TRBV5-1 and TRBJ2-5, with 7 nucleotides matching TRBD1. V lost 4 bases, J lost 2 bases, and 11 bases stayed unmatched. This CDR3 is 16 amino acids long. The V gene's germline CDR1 is SGHRS and CDR2 YFSETQ. The CDR3 coding sequence is TGCGCCAGCAGCCTCGGACAGGCCGGGACACAAGAGACCCAGTACTTC. It is translated as CASSLGQAGTQETQYF.

The CDR3, as DNA: TGTGCCAGCAGCTTGGTGGACAGACGGGGAGAGACCCAGTACTTC. This gives the protein CASSLVDRRGETQYF. The rearrangement links TRBV5-6 to TRBJ2-5, with TRBD1 as a possible D gene (6 bases). Looked up from germline, CDR1 is SGHDT and CDR2 is YYEEEE. V was trimmed by 0 bases and J by 4 bases, leaving 13 bases between them. This CDR3 has 15 amino acids.

V is TRBV7-8 and J is TRBJ2-1; 8 nucleotides align to TRBD2. J was trimmed by 8 bases and V by 1 base; bases with no gene match: 10. Germline V lookup: CDR1 SGHVS, CDR2 FQNEAQ. There are 16 residues in the CDR3. DNA for the CDR3: TGTGCCAGCAGCTTAGGGGCCCGGGGGGGCGGGGATGAGCAGTTCTTC. It translates to CASSLGARGGGDEQFF.

The chain links TRBV19 to TRBJ2-2; the match to TRBD2 covers 15 bases. V trimming: 4 bases; J trimming: 4 bases; junction bases outside the gene matches: 4. Germline V gene sequence: CDR1 LNHDA, CDR2 SQIVND (reference sequence). This CDR3 has 17 amino acids. The CDR3 DNA is TGTGCCAGTAGTAGCGGGACTAGCGGGGGGCCCACCGGGGAGCTGTTTTTT. It codes for CASSSGTSGGPTGELFF.

This chain joins TRBV4-3 and TRBJ2-1, with 8 nucleotides matching TRBD2. The trim removed 0 bases at V and 12 bases at J, leaving 4 bases unmatched. CDR3 length: 13 residues. The germline V gene encodes CDR1 LGHNA and CDR2 YSLEER. Written as DNA, the CDR3 is TGCGCCAGCAGCCAAGATCGGACTAGCCGGCAGTTCTTC. Translation gives CASSQDRTSRQFF.

The CDR3 loop is CASKEENTQYF. The CDR3 region has the DNA TGTGCCAGCAAAGAGGAAAATACGCAGTATTTT. This rearrangement joins TRBV28 to TRBJ2-3; no clear D gene. Trimming shortened V by 7 bases and J by 7 bases, and 9 bases separated the two germline ends. Germline CDR1 and CDR2: MDHEN and SYDVKM. The CDR3 is made up of 11 amino acids.

This clone was seen only a few times. The chain is built from TRBV7-9 and TRBJ1-2; tentative D call: TRBD1 (6 bases). The CDR3 length is 14 residues. Germline V gene lookup returns CDR1 SEHNR and CDR2 FQNEAQ (reference sequence). The germline V and J ends were trimmed by 3 bases and 2 bases, with 10 bases remaining between them. CDR3 loop: CASSFRTANYGYTF. In DNA, the CDR3 is TGTGCCAGCAGCTTCAGGACAGCAAACTATGGCTACACCTTC.

The gene calls are TRBV28 and TRBJ2-2; no reliable D call. Trimming took 3 bases from V and 3 from J, leaving 8 bases between them. CDR3 length: 14 residues. Per germline, CDR1 MDHEN and CDR2 SYDVKM. The CDR3: CASSFGRYTGELFF. CDR3 DNA: TGTGCCAGCAGTTTTGGGCGCTACACCGGGGAGCTGTTTTTT. The complete variable domain, with remaining parts taken from reference TRBV28 and TRBJ2-2, reads DVKVTQSSRYLVKRTGEKVFLECVQDMDHENMFWYRQDPGLGLRLIYFSYDVKMKEKGDIPEGYSVSREKKERFSLILESASTNQTSMYLCASSFGRYTGELFFGEGSRLTVL.

In its sample, this clone was seen a few times. The genes are TRBV10-3 and TRBJ2-6, with 10 bases identical to TRBD2. This CDR3 is 18 amino acids long. V shed 6 bases, J shed 0 bases, and the junction held 8 bases outside the gene matches. Germline values: CDR1 ENHRY, CDR2 SYGVKD. The CDR3: CAISLTGTSASGANVLTF. The DNA of the CDR3 is TGTGCCATCAGCCTGACCGGGACTAGCGCCTCTGGGGCCAACGTCCTGACTTTC.

J is TRBJ1-1 and V is TRBV9; 11 bases line up with TRBD1. Germline V gene lookup returns CDR1 SGDLS and CDR2 YYNGEE. Trimming took 4 bases from V and 1 from J; bases not matched to a gene: 6. The CDR3 has 16 residues. The CDR3 reads CASSPGTGGTNTEAFF. In DNA form, the CDR3 reads TGTGCCAGCAGCCCAGGGACAGGGGGGACGAACACTGAAGCTTTCTTT.

This rearrangement joins TRBV11-2 to TRBJ2-3, with 10 bases that match TRBD2. From germline, CDR1 is SGHAT and CDR2 FQNNGV. The junction had 5 bases not matched to a gene; V was cut back by 6 bases and J by 2 bases. This CDR3 is built from 15 residues. The CDR3 region is CASSPSGGYTDTQYF. The DNA of the CDR3 is TGTGCCAGCAGTCCTAGCGGGGGCTACACAGATACGCAGTATTTT.

The chain joins TRBV6-1 to TRBJ1-6, with D perhaps matching TRBD1 (5 bases). Germline assignment: CDR1 MNHNS and CDR2 SASEGT. The CDR3 loop spans 14 amino acids. The V gene lost 1 base and the J gene lost 8 bases, with 9 bases spanning the gap. CDR3 sequence: CASSEGQPHSPLHF. CDR3 bases: TGTGCCAGCAGTGAAGGACAGCCCCATTCACCCCTCCACTTT.

The rearrangement uses TRBV6-5 and TRBJ1-2; 8 bases map to TRBD1. The V gene end was trimmed by 6 bases and the J gene end by 0 bases; junction bases not matched to a gene: 6. Germline values: CDR1 MNHEY, CDR2 SVGAGI. This CDR3 has 15 residues. CDR3 DNA: TGTGCCAGCAGATCCCTACAGGGGGCTAACTATGGCTACACCTTC. This translates into CASRSLQGANYGYTF.

The genes are TRBV11-2 and TRBJ1-1; D is unresolved. The CDR3 has 14 amino acids. The germline CDR1 and CDR2 sequences are SGHAT and FQNNGV. With 2 bases removed from V and 5 bases from J, the gap between germline ends came to 12 bases. CDR3 in DNA: TGTGCCAGCAGCTTACCATTAGCGGGGACTGAAGCTTTCTTT. Residues: CASSLPLAGTEAFF.

The chain uses TRBV18 and TRBJ1-1; no reliable D call. V was clipped by 5 bases and J by 5 bases, with 9 bases between them. The CDR3 has 12 amino acids. CDR1 is KGHSH and CDR2 is LQKENI in the germline V gene. DNA of the CDR3: TGTGCCAGCTCATTACCCGGTACTGAAGCTTTCTTT. It specifies CASSLPGTEAFF.

Comments on this clone: This CDR3 is also generated by other DNA sequences in the sample. The chain couples TRBV6-5 to TRBJ2-3, with 8 bases matching TRBD1. V gave up 0 bases and J gave up 0 bases; unmatched junction bases: 2. The CDR3 spans 16 residues. Germline lookup yields CDR1 MNHEY and CDR2 SVGAGI. The CDR3 nucleotides are TGTGCCAGCAGTTACTCAACAGGGGGTAGCACAGATACGCAGTATTTT. Its translation: CASSYSTGGSTDTQYF.